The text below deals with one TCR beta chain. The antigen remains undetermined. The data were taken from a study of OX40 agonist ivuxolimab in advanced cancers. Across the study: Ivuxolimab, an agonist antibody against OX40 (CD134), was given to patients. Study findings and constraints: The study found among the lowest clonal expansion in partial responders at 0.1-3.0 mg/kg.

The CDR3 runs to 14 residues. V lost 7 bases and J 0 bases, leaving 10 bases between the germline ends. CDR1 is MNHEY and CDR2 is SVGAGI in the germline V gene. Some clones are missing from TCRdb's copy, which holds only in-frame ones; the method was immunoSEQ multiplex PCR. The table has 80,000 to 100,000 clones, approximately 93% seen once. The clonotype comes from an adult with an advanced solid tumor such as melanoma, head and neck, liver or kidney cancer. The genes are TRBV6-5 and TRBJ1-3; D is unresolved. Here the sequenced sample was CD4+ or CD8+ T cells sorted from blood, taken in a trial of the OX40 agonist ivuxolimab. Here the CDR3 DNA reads TGTGCCAGCACCAGAGGCCCCTCTGGAAACACCATATATTTT. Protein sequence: CASTRGPSGNTIYF.